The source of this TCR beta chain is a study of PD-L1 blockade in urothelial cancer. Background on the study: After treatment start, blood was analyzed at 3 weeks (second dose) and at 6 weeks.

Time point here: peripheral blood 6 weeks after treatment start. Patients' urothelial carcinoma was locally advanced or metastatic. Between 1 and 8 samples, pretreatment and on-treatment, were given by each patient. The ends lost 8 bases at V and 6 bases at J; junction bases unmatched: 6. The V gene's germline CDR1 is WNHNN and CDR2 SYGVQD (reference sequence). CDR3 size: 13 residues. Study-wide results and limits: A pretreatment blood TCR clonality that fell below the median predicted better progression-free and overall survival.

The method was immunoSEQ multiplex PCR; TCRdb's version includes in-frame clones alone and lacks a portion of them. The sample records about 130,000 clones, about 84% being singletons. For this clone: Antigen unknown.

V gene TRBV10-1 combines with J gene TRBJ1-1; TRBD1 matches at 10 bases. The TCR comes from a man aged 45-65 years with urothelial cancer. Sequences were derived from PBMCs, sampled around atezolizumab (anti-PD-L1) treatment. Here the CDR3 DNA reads TGCGCCAGCTCAGGGACAGGGGACGCTGAAGCTTTCTTT. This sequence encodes CASSGTGDAEAFF.